These 13 T cell receptor beta chains originate from one sample sequenced in a study of blood T cell repertoires in COVID-19. Sequencing used immunoSEQ multiplex PCR; TCRdb keeps in-frame clones, though not all of them. The sample consists of 95,000 to 130,000 clones, over 75% of them appearing once. Sequences were obtained from peripheral blood. These receptors originate from a human donor with active COVID-19. The donor label of this sample is uncertain.

The gene calls are TRBV28 and TRBJ1-5, with 7 bases fitting TRBD1. CDR3 length: 16 residues. Losses at the gene ends were 5 bases for V and 4 bases for J; bases not matched to a gene: 11. Germline V gene lookup returns CDR1 MDHEN and CDR2 SYDVKM. The DNA of the CDR3 is TGTGCCAGCAGTCGACCCGGACAGGCAGGAAATCAGCCCCAGCATTTT. It codes for CASSRPGQAGNQPQHF.

The chain is built from TRBV14 and TRBJ1-1, with 7 bases aligning to TRBD1. Unmatched junction bases numbered 6, after V lost 4 bases and J lost 1 base. The CDR3 contains 15 residues. Germline CDR1 and CDR2: SGHDN and FVKESK. In DNA form, the CDR3 reads TGTGCCAGCAGCCTCCGACAGGGAGGGAACACTGAAGCTTTCTTT. Translating gives CASSLRQGGNTEAFF.

The chain is built from TRBV4-3 and TRBJ2-2, with D tentatively TRBD2 (6 bases). Germline V CDR1 and CDR2: LGHNA, YSLEER. V was trimmed by 2 bases and J by 5 bases, leaving 15 bases between them. CDR3 size: 16 residues. This chain's CDR3 is CASSQFLTGRTGELFF. CDR3 coding DNA: TGCGCCAGCAGCCAATTTTTGACGGGGAGGACCGGGGAGCTGTTTTTT.

The genes are TRBV18 and TRBJ2-3, with 10 bases matching TRBD1. This CDR3 is built from 16 residues. CDR1 is KGHSH, CDR2 LQKENI, per germline. J lost 4 bases, V lost 6 bases, and 10 bases had no gene match. CDR3 bases: TGTGCCAGCTCCCGGAAGACAGGGGGCGATGCAGATACGCAGTATTTT. This sequence encodes CASSRKTGGDADTQYF.

The chain couples TRBV6-5 to TRBJ2-3; 8 bases fit TRBD2. After removal of 7 bases from V and 1 base from J, the junction contained 7 bases not matched to a gene. CDR3 length equals 15 residues. Germline V CDR1 and CDR2: MNHEY, SVGAGI. Here the CDR3 DNA reads TGTGCCAGCACCCCCCGGGGGGGCGGCACAGATACGCAGTATTTT. Translation gives CASTPRGGGTDTQYF.

This clone was detected only a few times. The chain combines TRBV6-1 with TRBJ1-3; a possible D gene is TRBD1 (6 bases). CDR1 is MNHNS and CDR2 is SASEGT in the germline V gene. With 4 bases removed from V and 4 bases from J, the gap between germline ends came to 20 bases. This CDR3 comprises 17 residues. CDR3 nucleotides: TGTGCCAGCAGTGCGGACAGTACTTCACCCTGGGGAAACACCATATATTTT. Protein product: CASSADSTSPWGNTIYF.

The chain employs TRBV7-9 and TRBJ1-1, with TRBD1 matching 9 bases. The CDR3 runs 14 residues. The trim removed 4 bases at V and 4 bases at J, leaving 4 bases unmatched. Germline-derived CDR1 and CDR2 are SEHNR and FQNEAQ (reference sequence). The CDR3 nucleotides read TGTGCCAGCAGCTCCACGACAGGGGGCACTGAAGCTTTCTTT. It encodes CASSSTTGGTEAFF.

The chain uses TRBV6-5 and TRBJ1-1; D is undetermined. The CDR3 extends over 14 amino acids. CDR1 is MNHEY, CDR2 SVGAGI, per germline. Trimming took 5 bases from V and 1 from J, leaving 11 bases between them. The CDR3 coding sequence is TGTGCCAGCAGTCGGTATAGCTCGAACACTGAAGCTTTCTTT. This translates into CASSRYSSNTEAFF.

This clone has just one count. The chain carries TRBV3-1 (or the pseudogene TRBV3-2) and TRBJ2-2; the D gene is possibly TRBD2 (6 bases). Germline V gene data show CDR1 as LGHDT and CDR2 as YNNKEL (reference sequence). This CDR3 is built from 15 residues. V gave up 2 bases and J gave up 2 bases, with 9 bases separating them. The DNA for the CDR3 is TGTGCCAGCAGCCAATTCGGGGGAAACACCGGGGAGCTGTTTTTT. Translated: CASSQFGGNTGELFF.

J is TRBJ1-4 and V is TRBV7-6; 7 positions agree with TRBD1. V was pared by 5 bases and J by 3 bases, with 6 bases of the junction left unmatched. This CDR3 spans 15 amino acids. Germline V gene data show CDR1 as SGHVS and CDR2 as FNYEAQ. This CDR3 is CASSPWTGPNEKLFF. The CDR3 DNA sequence: TGTGCCAGCAGCCCTTGGACAGGCCCTAATGAAAAACTGTTTTTT.

This chain links TRBV13 with TRBJ2-3; 8 nucleotides agree with TRBD1. The V gene end was trimmed by 5 bases and the J gene end by 6 bases; junction bases not matched to a gene: 13. Germline CDR1 PRHDT, CDR2 FYEKMQ (reference sequence). This CDR3 region has 16 residues. CDR3 region: CASSPRARGLTDTQYF. The DNA of the CDR3 is TGTGCCAGCAGCCCCCGGGCCAGGGGGCTTACGGATACGCAGTATTTT.

This chain connects TRBV5-6 to TRBJ2-4; D unresolved. The CDR3 length is 14 residues. The germline V gene has CDR1 SGHDT and CDR2 YYEEEE. V lost 3 bases and J 0 bases, leaving 7 bases between the germline ends. DNA for the CDR3: TGTGCCAGCAGCTCATACATAGCCAAAAACATTCAGTACTTC. This sequence encodes CASSSYIAKNIQYF.

The chain couples TRBV19 to TRBJ1-4; no clear D. CDR3 length: 15 residues. CDR1 and CDR2 from the germline V gene are LNHDA and SQIVND (reference sequence). The V end lost 4 bases, the J end lost 1 base, and 10 bases lay between the germline ends. CDR3 DNA: TGTGCCAGTAGTACCCATCCGGGAACTAATGAAAAACTGTTTTTT. Translation gives CASSTHPGTNEKLFF.